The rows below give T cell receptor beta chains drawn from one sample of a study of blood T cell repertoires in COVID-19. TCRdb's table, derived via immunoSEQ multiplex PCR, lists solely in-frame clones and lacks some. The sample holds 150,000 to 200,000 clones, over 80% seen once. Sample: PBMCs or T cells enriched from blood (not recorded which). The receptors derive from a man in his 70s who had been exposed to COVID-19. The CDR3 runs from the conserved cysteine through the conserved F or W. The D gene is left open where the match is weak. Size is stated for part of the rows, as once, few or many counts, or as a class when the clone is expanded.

CDR3nt: TGTGCCATCAGTGACGGAGAGACCCAGTACTTC; CDR3aa: CAISDGETQYF; j_gene: TRBJ2-5; abundance: once; d_gene: .; v_gene: TRBV10-3
CDR3nt: TGTGCCAGTAGTATAGGCGGGACAGACCTAGAGACCCAGTACTTC; CDR3aa: CASSIGGTDLETQYF; j_gene: TRBJ2-5; abundance: once; d_gene: .; v_gene: TRBV19
CDR3nt: TGCGCCAGCAGCTTGTGGGGACAGGGGCAGGAGACCCAGTACTTC; CDR3aa: CASSLWGQGQETQYF; j_gene: TRBJ2-5; abundance: .; d_gene: TRBD1; v_gene: TRBV5-1
CDR3nt: TGTGCCAGCAGTTTAGGGGGGGGACCCCTTAACCGAAAACTGTTTTTT; CDR3aa: CASSLGGGPLNRKLFF; j_gene: TRBJ1-4; abundance: .; d_gene: .; v_gene: TRBV28
CDR3nt: TGTGCCAGCCGGACAGGCTCTGGAAACACCATATATTTT; CDR3aa: CASRTGSGNTIYF; j_gene: TRBJ1-3; abundance: .; d_gene: TRBD1; v_gene: TRBV19
CDR3nt: TGCAGCGTTGGCAGGGGTGCCCAAAATGAGCAGTTCTTC; CDR3aa: CSVGRGAQNEQFF; j_gene: TRBJ2-1; abundance: .; d_gene: .; v_gene: TRBV29-1
CDR3nt: TGTGCCAGCAGCTTAGCGTCTCAAGCTACTTACGAGCAGTACTTC; CDR3aa: CASSLASQATYEQYF; j_gene: TRBJ2-7; abundance: .; d_gene: .; v_gene: TRBV7-9
CDR3nt: TGTGCCAGCAGCCCTCCAGAAGGGGCTCATAATTCACCCCTCCACTTT; CDR3aa: CASSPPEGAHNSPLHF; j_gene: TRBJ1-6; abundance: .; d_gene: .; v_gene: TRBV7-9
CDR3nt: TGCGCCAGCAGCTTAAGGAATGTGGATCAGCGAACTGAAGCTTTCTTT; CDR3aa: CASSLRNVDQRTEAFF; j_gene: TRBJ1-1; abundance: once; d_gene: .; v_gene: TRBV5-1
CDR3nt: TGTGCCAGCAGCGATCCTCCACGGGGTTCCGCTGAAGCTTTCTTT; CDR3aa: CASSDPPRGSAEAFF; j_gene: TRBJ1-1; abundance: .; d_gene: .; v_gene: TRBV5-5